This entry lists 15 T cell receptor beta chains sequenced from one sample in a study of cytomegalovirus exposure and HLA in healthy donors. With 60 Vbeta and 13 Jbeta primers, the PCR was carried out. Generated by immunoSEQ multiplex PCR, the TCRdb table keeps only in-frame clones and is missing some. The sample holds roughly 120,000 clones, about 74% seen once. The material sequenced was PBMCs. The receptors come from a woman aged 45-65 years in good health and CMV-seropositive.

The chain employs TRBV5-1 and TRBJ2-1; D is possibly TRBD2 (6 bases). The CDR3 is made up of 15 amino acids. Trimming took off 1 base at V and 8 bases at J, with 16 bases between the two ends. Germline CDR1 is SGHRS and CDR2 is YFSETQ. The CDR3 is CASSLSSFSGDEQFF. CDR3 sequence (DNA): TGCGCCAGCAGCTTGTCTAGTTTTTCGGGGGATGAGCAGTTCTTC.

The chain joins TRBV28 to TRBJ1-2, with a tentative D call TRBD1 (6 bases). Germline assignment: CDR1 MDHEN and CDR2 SYDVKM. This CDR3 is 13 amino acids long. Trimming cost V 2 bases and J 5 bases, with 9 bases left between them. The CDR3 is CASSLTGQYGYTF. In DNA, the CDR3 is TGTGCCAGCAGTTTAACAGGACAGTATGGCTACACCTTC.

V and J are TRBV6-5 and TRBJ1-4; a possible D gene is TRBD1 (6 bases). CDR1 is MNHEY, CDR2 SVGAGI, per germline. The CDR3 is 16 residues long. V lost 2 bases, J lost 8 bases, and 18 bases lay in between. The CDR3 protein is CASSYRYQGFSEKLFF. CDR3 nucleotide sequence: TGTGCCAGCAGTTACAGATACCAGGGGTTCTCCGAAAAACTGTTTTTT.

The chain employs TRBV6-5 and TRBJ1-2, with D perhaps TRBD1 (5 bases). CDR1 is MNHEY and CDR2 is SVGAGI in the germline V gene. The CDR3 has 14 residues. Trimming shortened V by 7 bases and J by 2 bases, and 14 bases separated the two germline ends. CDR3 nucleotide sequence: TGTGCCAGCATAGAGTTCAGGGTCAACTATGGCTACACCTTC. Amino acid sequence: CASIEFRVNYGYTF.

The rearrangement links TRBV5-1 to TRBJ2-5; D possibly corresponds to TRBD2 (5 bases). Trimming left V 0 bases short and J 1 base short, with 10 bases between. The CDR3 has 15 residues. CDR1 and CDR2 (germline): SGHRS, YFSETQ. The CDR3 nucleotides read TGCGCCAGCAGCTTGGCCGAGGGAGTCCAAGAGACCCAGTACTTC. Protein sequence: CASSLAEGVQETQYF. Combining the CDR3 with reference TRBV5-1 and TRBJ2-5 gives the whole variable domain KAGVTQTPRYLIKTRGQQVTLSCSPISGHRSVSWYQQTPGQGLQFLFEYFSETQRNKGNFPGRFSGRQFSNSRSEMNVSTLELGDSALYLCASSLAEGVQETQYFGPGTRLLVL.

This chain joins TRBV19 and TRBJ1-2; D not resolved. With 8 bases removed from V and 6 bases from J, the gap between germline ends came to 13 bases. Germline loops: CDR1 LNHDA, CDR2 SQIVND (reference sequence). This CDR3 spans 12 amino acids. The CDR3 protein is CASEGYSDGYTF. The CDR3 DNA reads TGTGCCAGTGAGGGCTATTCGGATGGCTACACCTTC.

As to this clone: Other DNA sequences in the same sample also yield this CDR3. The chain employs TRBV2 and TRBJ2-3, with 8 positions matching TRBD2. CDR1 and CDR2 (germline): SNHLY, FYNNEI. The CDR3 covers 14 residues. V was clipped by 6 bases and J by 5 bases; unmatched bases: 7. The CDR3: CASSRGGSRDTQYF. The CDR3 coding sequence is TGTGCCAGCAGCCGGGGGGGCTCAAGAGATACGCAGTATTTT.

The chain employs TRBV5-4 and TRBJ2-5; tentative D call: TRBD2 (6 bases). This CDR3 spans 15 amino acids. Per germline, CDR1 SGHNT and CDR2 YYREEE (reference sequence). V shed 4 bases and J shed 3 bases, with 16 bases lying between them. CDR3 in amino acids: CASSRRTINKETQYF. The CDR3, as DNA: TGTGCCAGCAGCCGACGGACTATAAATAAAGAGACCCAGTACTTC. Drawing the rest from reference TRBV5-4 and TRBJ2-5, the complete variable domain is ETGVTQSPTHLIKTRGQQVTLRCSSQSGHNTVSWYQQALGQGPQFIFQYYREEENGRGNFPPRFSGLQFPNYSSELNVNALELDDSALYLCASSRRTINKETQYFGPGTRLLVL.

This clone was counted only a few times. The chain recombines TRBV4-1 with TRBJ2-1; D ambiguous. The germline V and J ends were trimmed by 2 bases and 12 bases, with 8 bases remaining between them. Germline CDR1 reads MGHRA; CDR2 reads YSYEKL. This CDR3 comprises 11 residues. The CDR3 sequence: CASSQSSVQFF. DNA for the CDR3: TGCGCCAGCAGCCAATCTAGTGTGCAGTTCTTC.

The chain links TRBV6-6 to TRBJ2-7; 7 bases line up with TRBD1. The V segment lost 4 bases and the J segment 5 bases; nucleotides outside the gene matches: 8. There are 14 residues in the CDR3. CDR1 is MNHNY, CDR2 SVGAGI, per germline (reference sequence). The CDR3 loop reads CASSFGQDFDEQYF. The CDR3 bases are TGTGCCAGCAGTTTCGGACAGGACTTCGACGAGCAGTACTTC.

This chain uses TRBV10-2 with TRBJ2-1; 8 positions match TRBD2. V trimming: 5 bases; J trimming: 4 bases; junction bases outside the gene matches: 7. The CDR3 covers 15 residues. The germline V gene has CDR1 WSHSY and CDR2 SAAADI. Here the CDR3 DNA reads TGCGCCAGCAGTCGCGGGAGCGGGGGATACAATGAGCAGTTCTTC. Translating it yields CASSRGSGGYNEQFF.

Regarding this clone: This sample includes further DNA sequences coding for the same CDR3. This chain uses TRBV5-1 with TRBJ1-1; D remains ambiguous. V lost 5 bases, J lost 5 bases, and 16 bases lay in between. This CDR3 is 14 amino acids long. Looked up from germline, CDR1 is SGHRS and CDR2 is YFSETQ. The CDR3 loop is CASSRDNSRTEAFF. The CDR3 DNA sequence: TGCGCCAGCAGTCGAGACAATAGTAGAACTGAAGCTTTCTTT.

J is TRBJ2-7 and V is TRBV5-4; D possibly corresponds to TRBD2 (6 bases). The germline V gene encodes CDR1 SGHNT and CDR2 YYREEE (reference sequence). There are 14 residues in the CDR3. V was clipped by 3 bases and J by 0 bases, with 10 bases between them. The CDR3 DNA follows: TGTGCCAGCAGCTCCGGGACTGGCTCCTACGAGCAGTACTTC. Translated, it gives CASSSGTGSYEQYF.

This chain connects TRBV7-8 to TRBJ1-2; tentative D call: TRBD1 (6 bases). CDR3 size: 15 residues. The V gene's germline CDR1 is SGHVS and CDR2 FQNEAQ. V was cut by 1 base and J by 5 bases, with 14 bases left in between. For the CDR3, the DNA is TGTGCCAGCAGCTTAGAGAGTAGGGGGAGATATGGCTACACCTTC. Its translation is CASSLESRGRYGYTF.

The chain couples TRBV9 to TRBJ2-3; 8 nucleotides line up with TRBD1. The CDR3 loop spans 16 amino acids. The V and J ends lost 3 bases and 1 base, in that order; junction bases with no gene match: 7. The germline V gene encodes CDR1 SGDLS and CDR2 YYNGEE. This CDR3 is CASSAFSGQGTDTQYF. As DNA, the CDR3 is TGTGCCAGCAGCGCTTTTTCGGGACAGGGCACAGATACGCAGTATTTT.